The present TCR beta chain was sequenced within a study of sequential checkpoint blockade in melanoma. Whole-study context: Patients were randomized 1:1 to nivolumab-then-ipilimumab or ipilimumab-then-nivolumab first-line.

Using immunoSEQ multiplex PCR, the repertoire was profiled, and TCRdb retains in-frame clones only, with some absent. The sample has roughly 8,400 clones, around 74% seen once. This clone was detected only a few times. Indicated treatment: randomized to nivolumab then ipilimumab (arm A) or the reverse (arm B). No patient had prior DNA-damaging chemotherapy. Sorted cells were live CD3+CD8+, lacking CD19 and CD56, from PBMCs. This CDR3 comprises 13 residues. Trimming took 4 bases from V and 5 from J, leaving 12 bases between them. Germline assignment: CDR1 MNHEY and CDR2 SVGAGI. The clonotype comes from a human donor with melanoma. Sequenced material: CD8+ T cells sorted from blood (inferred from file names), taken from a patient given nivolumab and ipilimumab in sequence. The chain joins TRBV6-5 to TRBJ2-7; perhaps TRBD2 as D (7 bases). The CDR3 nucleotides are TGTGCCAGCAGTTTGCGGGGGCTAGACGAGCAGTACTTC. Protein product: CASSLRGLDEQYF.